One sample yielded the 28 T cell receptor beta chains listed below, sequenced in a study of T cells after yellow fever vaccination (dated by TCRdb to the late 2010s). The library was obtained by 5' RACE. TCRdb records Illumina NovaSeq 6000 as the sequencer. TCRdb trimmed the raw reads at Q25, called clones with MiXCR and kept productive beta chains. Rows with a matching CDR3 protein are joined into one entry that keeps the most common DNA and genes. A total of fewer than 500,000 distinct CDR3 sequences appear in this sample, roughly 20% of them only once. Of the sample, around 17% falls within the top ten clones. The sample's treatment or condition label is to be understood as: live attenuated yellow fever vaccine strain. The material sequenced was PBMCs, taken before the yellow fever booster vaccination. These TCRs come from a man between 18 and 35 years old who received the YFV17D yellow fever vaccine.

The chain links TRBV7-3 to TRBJ2-3, with 7 bases lining up with TRBD2. The CDR3 runs to 16 residues. The germline CDR1 and CDR2 sequences are SGHTA and FQGTGA. With 1 base clipped from V and 0 bases from J, the junction kept 4 bases outside the gene matches. CDR3 bases: TGTGCCAGCAGCTTAAGGCTAGCGGCTAGCACAGATACGCAGTATTTT. Translated: CASSLRLAASTDTQYF.

In this sample, this clonotype turned up a few times. V gene TRBV12-5 combines with J gene TRBJ1-4; D uncertain. With 7 bases removed from V and 0 bases from J, the gap between germline ends came to 15 bases. The CDR3 runs 16 residues. Germline values: CDR1 LGHNT, CDR2 FRNRAP. CDR3 sequence (DNA): TGTGCTAGTGCCTTGGGCTGGGCGGCAACTAATGAAAAACTGTTTTTT. It is translated as CASALGWAATNEKLFF. Full variable domain (missing parts from reference TRBV12-5 and TRBJ1-4): DARVTQTPRHKVTEMGQEVTMRCQPILGHNTVFWYRQTMMQGLELLAYFRNRAPLDDSGMPKDRFSAEMPDATLATLKIQPSEPRDSAVYFCASALGWAATNEKLFFGSGTQLSVL.

This clonotype was seen more than once but under ten times. J is TRBJ2-5 and V is TRBV14; D is ambiguous. V lost 0 bases and J 5 bases, leaving 10 bases between the germline ends. CDR3 length: 14 amino acids. CDR1 is SGHDN, CDR2 FVKESK, per germline. The CDR3 nucleotides read TGTGCCAGCAGCCAAGACAAGCTTAGGGAGACCCAGTACTTC. This translates into CASSQDKLRETQYF. The variable domain in full, with the rest retrieved from reference TRBV14 and TRBJ2-5, is EAGVTQFPSHSVIEKGQTVTLRCDPISGHDNLYWYRRVMGKEIKFLLHFVKESKQDESGMPNNRFLAERTGGTYSTLKVQPAELEDSGVYFCASSQDKLRETQYFGPGTRLLVL.

The rearrangement links TRBV27 to TRBJ2-7; a weak D match, TRBD1 (5 bases). V was cut by 3 bases and J by 1 base, with 13 bases left in between. The CDR3 has 15 residues. Germline loops: CDR1 MNHEY, CDR2 SMNVEV (reference sequence). CDR3 nucleotides: TGTGCCAGCAGTTTTGGTGGCAGGGTATCCTACGAGCAGTACTTC. It codes for CASSFGGRVSYEQYF.

This clonotype has more than one count but fewer than ten. V and J are TRBV27 and TRBJ2-1, with a tentative D call TRBD1 (6 bases). V dropped 5 bases and J dropped 0 bases, with 20 bases sitting between them. Germline V gene sequence: CDR1 MNHEY, CDR2 SMNVEV (reference sequence). CDR3 length: 18 residues. This CDR3 reads CASSQDGQPESSYNEQFF. The DNA of the CDR3 is TGTGCCAGCAGTCAAGACGGACAGCCAGAAAGCTCCTACAATGAGCAGTTCTTC.

V is TRBV5-5 and J is TRBJ2-7; maybe TRBD1 (5 bases). V was clipped by 4 bases and J by 2 bases, with 13 bases between them. The CDR3 has 14 residues. Germline V gene sequence: CDR1 SGHKS, CDR2 YYEKEE (reference sequence). The CDR3 sequence is CASSPAPTAYEQYF. CDR3 coding DNA: TGTGCCAGCAGCCCAGCACCGACAGCCTACGAGCAGTACTTC.

This clonotype was observed a few times. The chain employs TRBV6-1 and TRBJ2-3; the match to TRBD2 covers 10 bases. Per germline, CDR1 MNHNS and CDR2 SASEGT. Losses at the gene ends were 2 bases for V and 4 bases for J; bases not matched to a gene: 9. This CDR3 region has 17 residues. The CDR3 nucleotides read TGTGCCAGCAGTGAATGGGGTAGCGGGGGGCCCGCAGATACGCAGTATTTT. The encoded protein is CASSEWGSGGPADTQYF.

This clonotype has only a few counts. A read error may be the cause here, since a much bigger clone is one base away. This chain uses TRBV12-3 or TRBV12-4 with TRBJ2-2; no firm D call. Between the trimmed V and J ends, which lost 6 bases and 6 bases, there was a span of 5 bases. The length of the CDR3 is 11 residues. The CDR3 here is CASRGSGELFF. The CDR3 nucleotides read TGTGCCAGCAGAGGGTCCGGGGAGCTGTTTTTT.

This clonotype was recorded at least ten times. The V gene is TRBV4-3, the J gene TRBJ2-4; 7 bases are a match to TRBD1. The CDR3 has 14 amino acids. V trimming: 0 bases; J trimming: 8 bases; junction bases outside the gene matches: 4. Germline values: CDR1 LGHNA, CDR2 YSLEER. CDR3 residues: CASSQETGAHIQYF. The CDR3 coding sequence is TGCGCCAGCAGCCAAGAAACAGGGGCCCACATTCAGTACTTC.

This clonotype appeared a few times. J is TRBJ2-5 and V is TRBV7-9, with D perhaps assigned TRBD1 or TRBD2 (5 bases each). There are 12 residues in the CDR3. Germline assignment: CDR1 SEHNR and CDR2 FQNEAQ (reference sequence). Trimming cost V 7 bases and J 7 bases, with 13 bases left between them. The CDR3 protein is CASTRDGRTQYF. CDR3 nucleotide sequence: TGTGCCAGCACCCGGGACGGCAGGACCCAGTACTTC.

This chain uses TRBV7-9 with TRBJ2-2; 7 nucleotides align to TRBD1. Looked up from germline, CDR1 is SEHNR and CDR2 is FQNEAQ (reference sequence). CDR3 length: 14 amino acids. V gave up 5 bases and J gave up 6 bases; unmatched junction bases: 6. CDR3 DNA sequence: TGTGCCAGCAGCCCTACAGGGGCGGCCGGGGAGCTGTTTTTT. This sequence encodes CASSPTGAAGELFF.

V and J are TRBV9 and TRBJ2-3; D is perhaps TRBD2 (7 bases). The V and J ends lost 4 bases and 0 bases respectively, with 18 bases between them. CDR3 length: 17 residues. Germline CDR1 is SGDLS and CDR2 is YYNGEE. CDR3 sequence (DNA): TGTGCCAGCAGCTCCCGACCGGGGGGCACTAGCACAGATACGCAGTATTTT. It specifies CASSSRPGGTSTDTQYF.

The chain links TRBV2 to TRBJ1-5, with D tentatively TRBD1 (6 bases). V dropped 4 bases and J dropped 4 bases, with 11 bases sitting between them. Germline V gives CDR1 SNHLY, CDR2 FYNNEI. This CDR3 region has 14 residues. CDR3 protein: CASSGAQGNQPQHF. For the CDR3, the DNA is TGTGCCAGCAGTGGAGCTCAGGGGAATCAGCCCCAGCATTTT.

This clonotype was observed many times. V gene TRBV6-5 combines with J gene TRBJ2-3; TRBD2 matches at 14 bases. Germline CDR1 MNHEY, CDR2 SVGAGI. The J segment lost 5 bases and the V segment lost 0 bases, leaving 1 base of the junction unmatched. The CDR3 totals 16 residues. CDR3: CASSYSGLAGGDTQYF. The CDR3 nucleotides are TGTGCCAGCAGTTACTCCGGACTAGCGGGGGGAGATACGCAGTATTTT.

The chain joins TRBV20-1 to TRBJ2-2; either TRBD1 or TRBD2 may fit D (5 bases each). There are 14 residues in the CDR3. Per the germline V gene, CDR1 is DFQATT and CDR2 is SNEGSKA (reference sequence). Trimming took off 4 bases at V and 6 bases at J, with 15 bases between the two ends. DNA of the CDR3: TGCAGTGCTATCCCACTAGGGGCCCCCGGGGAGCTGTTTTTT. It is translated as CSAIPLGAPGELFF.

This rearrangement joins TRBV29-1 to TRBJ1-4; 8 bases agree with TRBD1. CDR3 size: 12 residues. Germline V gene lookup returns CDR1 SQVTM and CDR2 ANQGSEA. J was trimmed by 11 bases and V by 4 bases; bases with no gene match: 6. CDR3 DNA sequence: TGCAGCGTTGGGACAGGGAGGCGGAAACTGTTTTTT. Amino acid sequence: CSVGTGRRKLFF.

In its sample, this clonotype was seen a few times. The gene calls are TRBV9 and TRBJ2-3, with TRBD2 matching 9 bases. J was trimmed by 3 bases and V by 0 bases; bases with no gene match: 8. CDR3 size: 17 residues. CDR1 SGDLS and CDR2 YYNGEE come from the germline V gene. CDR3 loop: CASSVAKERGETDTQYF. The CDR3 bases are TGTGCCAGCAGCGTAGCTAAAGAGCGGGGGGAGACAGATACGCAGTATTTT.

The gene calls are TRBV20-1 and TRBJ1-1; D not resolved. CDR1 is DFQATT, CDR2 SNEGSKA, per germline (reference sequence). Trimming left V 6 bases short and J 4 bases short, with 21 bases between. This CDR3 spans 15 amino acids. DNA for the CDR3: TGCAGTGCGACCCACCGGAGAGAAATGGGCACTGAAGCTTTCTTT. Translating it yields CSATHRREMGTEAFF.

CDR3 residues: CASSQDGTGYNEQFF. The CDR3 DNA reads as TGCGCCAGCAGCCAAGATGGGACAGGGTACAATGAGCAGTTCTTC. The V gene is TRBV4-3, the J gene TRBJ2-1; 9 positions agree with TRBD1. V lost 0 bases to trimming and J lost 4 bases; unmatched junction nucleotides: 1. The CDR3 runs 15 residues. Germline V gene lookup returns CDR1 LGHNA and CDR2 YSLEER.

This clonotype turned up a few times. Here the CDR3 reads CSAQGLTGSNQPQHF. In nucleotides, the CDR3 is TGCAGTGCGCAAGGACTGACAGGTAGCAATCAGCCCCAGCATTTT. The chain combines TRBV20-1 with TRBJ1-5; perhaps TRBD1 as D (6 bases). CDR1 is DFQATT, CDR2 SNEGSKA, per germline (reference sequence). The CDR3 spans 15 residues. The V gene lost 6 bases and the J gene lost 0 bases, with 15 bases spanning the gap.

The rearrangement links TRBV27 to TRBJ1-5; TRBD1 matches 8 bases. Trimming at V came to 3 bases and at J to 2 bases, leaving 6 bases not matched to a gene. The CDR3 spans 16 residues. The V gene's germline CDR1 is MNHEY and CDR2 SMNVEV (reference sequence). This CDR3 is CASSFRGRGGNQPQHF. CDR3 DNA: TGTGCCAGCAGTTTCAGGGGGCGGGGAGGCAATCAGCCCCAGCATTTT.

This clonotype came up a few times. The V gene is TRBV7-8, the J gene TRBJ2-5, with TRBD2 matching 10 bases. This CDR3 region has 19 residues. V was clipped by 3 bases and J by 5 bases; unmatched bases: 18. The germline gives CDR1 SGHVS, CDR2 FQNEAQ. CDR3 region: CASSFRRTTSGEVGETQYF. The CDR3 nucleotides read TGTGCCAGCAGCTTTCGTCGGACTACTAGCGGGGAAGTTGGTGAGACCCAGTACTTC.

This clonotype came up a few times. The chain has TRBV20-1 and TRBJ2-5; unclear D gene. Germline-derived CDR1 and CDR2 are DFQATT and SNEGSKA (reference sequence). The CDR3 loop spans 12 amino acids. V was cut by 1 base and J by 3 bases, with 6 bases left in between. The CDR3 coding sequence is TGCAGTGCTAGAGCCGATGAAGAGACCCAGTACTTC. Residues: CSARADEETQYF.

Here the CDR3 reads CASSSWTGKKNQPQHF. The CDR3, as DNA: TGTGCCAGCAGCTCCTGGACAGGGAAGAAGAACCAGCCCCAGCATTTT. J is TRBJ1-5 and V is TRBV7-9, with TRBD1 identical over 8 bases. J lost 7 bases, V lost 4 bases, and 12 bases had no gene match. CDR1 SEHNR and CDR2 FQNEAQ come from the germline V gene (reference sequence). The CDR3 spans 16 residues.

This clonotype has just a few counts. The rearrangement uses TRBV4-1 and TRBJ2-3, with TRBD2 as a possible D gene (5 bases). In germline, CDR1 is MGHRA, CDR2 YSYEKL. The CDR3 has 17 amino acids. V lost 4 bases to trimming and J lost 1 base, with 18 bases between them. CDR3 DNA: TGCGCCAGCAGCCGCCTCGGCTCTTCGGAGGGCACAGATACGCAGTATTTT. Its translation is CASSRLGSSEGTDTQYF.

V and J are TRBV25-1 and TRBJ1-6, with D possibly being TRBD1 (6 bases). V was trimmed by 5 bases and J by 9 bases, leaving 11 bases between them. Germline values: CDR1 MGHDK, CDR2 SYGVNS. The CDR3 totals 13 residues. CDR3 region: CASSRGAFSPLHF. CDR3 sequence (DNA): TGTGCCAGCAGTCGGGGGGCCTTTTCACCCCTCCACTTT.

This clonotype has just a few counts. The chain carries TRBV20-1 and TRBJ1-5; TRBD1 might be the D (5 bases). Germline values: CDR1 DFQATT, CDR2 SNEGSKA (reference sequence). V shed 6 bases and J shed 5 bases, with 17 bases lying between them. The CDR3 covers 14 residues. The CDR3 here is CSALAGGGDQPQHF. CDR3 nucleotides: TGCAGTGCCCTAGCCGGCGGAGGGGATCAGCCCCAGCATTTT.

This clonotype was recorded a few times. J is TRBJ2-7 and V is TRBV7-8, with D possibly matching TRBD1 (7 bases). CDR1 SGHVS and CDR2 FQNEAQ come from the germline V gene. Trimming removed 5 bases at V and 3 bases at J, with 14 bases between. This CDR3 is 14 amino acids long. The CDR3 nucleotides are TGTGCCAGCAGCCCCAGGGGGGTCGTCTACGAGCAGTACTTC. Translating gives CASSPRGVVYEQYF.